This paragraph reports one TCR beta chain. The specificity of this receptor is unknown. Base quality data are lacking; no much larger clone is found one base away. The donors were healthy, HIV-negative adults who had no recently reported acute infections or vaccinations. Every donor was a Caucasian adult residing in Nashville, Tennessee, USA. CD4+ T cells were enriched by magnetic negative selection, after which naive cells were positively selected on CD45RA and the negative fraction was taken as the memory subset. After blood collection by leukapheresis, PBMCs were isolated using Ficoll-Histopaque density gradient centrifugation and then cryopreserved in the vapor phase of liquid nitrogen. Purity and quantity of every magnetically sorted T cell population were checked by analytical flow cytometry. From each sorted fraction, genomic DNA was isolated and quantified by UV absorbance on a Nanodrop 2000c.

CDR1 and CDR2, looked up from the germline V gene, are KGHSH and LQKENI. V loses 3 bases of germline sequence and J loses 1 base, and the interval between the two ends is 15 bases. The CDR3 has 16 amino acids, counting the end cysteine and phenylalanine. Just the 48-base CDR3 DNA is kept, in frame starting at base 1. Using the deep immunoSEQ assay, TCR CDR3 regions were amplified from genomic DNA by multiplex PCR. Extracted genomic DNA from each cell subset was spread evenly across all wells of several immunoSEQ 96-well plates, with each plate serving as a replicate. For sorted subsets, around 200 ng genomic DNA, equal to 30,000 or so T cell genomes, was loaded into each replicate PCR. Purified libraries were quantified with a Qubit 3.0 fluorometer, sized on a Bioanalyzer 2100, and re-quantified with the KAPA Library Quantification kit. Each immunoSEQ 96-well plate was sequenced on its own single-read 150-cycle Illumina NextSeq 550 flow cell. Per the source publication's procedure: Because the immunoSEQ output included only junctional sequences and no quality scores, the filtering could not be the same as the filtering used for full-length reads. Sequences were annotated with PyIR, a Python wrapper for IgBLAST v1.9, using IMGT germline references to assign V/J genes and CDR3. Any read was removed if the V/J assignment was weak (E-value above 1e-6), the CDR3 was missing, or the read contained stop codons, out-of-frame junctions, or ambiguous translated residues. V3J clonotypes were defined as sequences sharing an identical inferred V gene, J gene, and CDR3 amino acid sequence. To compute the percentage overlap between repertoires, the number of shared unique clonotypes was divided by the size of the smaller repertoire. Three approaches were used to assess repertoire richness: RTK rarefaction, the Chao1 estimator, and Recon v2.1 estimates of unobserved clonotypes. Generation probabilities were computed with OLGA for all TCRbeta clonotypes obtained by the gDNA method from a few donors. TCRdb re-hosts the immuneACCESS table, in-frame sequences only. Its copies lack some clones; in the studies checked, an unresolved V gene accounts for under half of them, and the cause for the rest is not known. That table furnishes V, J and clone size, whereas the DNA furnished D and trimming. Within this sample are under 850,000 clones, with over 55% of them counted one time only. Jointly, the top ten make up approximately 1.7% of the sample.

The sample belongs to a study of shared clonotypes between healthy human individuals (dated by TCRdb to 2020 to 2021). Broadly, across the study: The cohort included three men and a couple of women between 18 and 49 years of age. Per donor, three plates each were used for CD4 naive and CD4 memory, two for CD8 naive, and one for CD8 memory. The study deeply sequenced blood TCR repertoires of about 5 healthy adults to estimate repertoire size and the extent of clonotype sharing between individuals. To increase sequencing depth and limit assay-specific biases, different laboratories used diverse techniques to prepare libraries and sequence TCR repertoires. Each donor's leukapheresis produced roughly between roughly 0.85 and 9.5 billion PBMCs. The research as a whole found: Based on pairwise subsampling, the degree of clonotype sharing among donors was expected to be affected by sequencing depth. Roughly 5% of naive CD4, 3.5% of naive CD8, approximately 2% of memory CD4, and less than 0.45% of memory CD8 clonotypes were shared across several donors. Because the study included only a small number of donors, the genetic and exposure-history diversity represented was limited. Naive subsets generally had larger estimated clonotype richness than memory subsets did. Even with the large sequencing depth, rarefaction of the sorted-subset datasets indicated that sequencing was incomplete. Clonotypes shared by all four sorted-subset donors showed higher generation probabilities than non-shared clonotypes. Sampling was restricted to blood, and TCR repertoires in tissues likely differ from the TCR repertoires found in blood.

The sample comprised memory CD4+ T cells sorted from blood. Explained via the paper, the cell subset or site label denotes: CD45RA-negative fraction. The source of this sequence is a woman in her thirties in good health. The sequence joins TRBV18 to TRBJ1-1; no D gene call is confident. The CDR3 sequence is CASSPSSTNGNTEAFF. The sequenced DNA: TGTGCCAGCTCACCCTCATCGACAAATGGGAACACTGAAGCTTTCTTT. The CDR3, completed at both ends by the reference TRBV18 and TRBJ1-1 genes, gives the full variable domain NAGVMQNPRHLVRRRGQEARLRCSPMKGHSHVYWYRQLPEEGLKFMVYLQKENIIDESGMPKERFSAEFPKEGPSILRIQQVVRGDSAAYFCASSPSSTNGNTEAFFGQGTRLTVV.